This T cell receptor beta chain stems from a study of cytomegalovirus exposure and HLA in healthy donors. Study-wide results and limits: Later on, an analysis tied under 20,000 TCR beta sequences to HLA alleles at 0.05 false discovery rate. TCR beta V segments were, for the most part, productive about 87% or about 30% of the time in an earlier analysis.

Turning to this clone: What it binds is unknown.

This CDR3 contains 15 residues. Trimming shortened V by 1 base and J by 3 bases, and 14 bases separated the two germline ends. CDR1 is SGHRS and CDR2 is YFSETQ in the germline V gene. Amplification used 60 Vbeta primers and 13 Jbeta primers. The protocol was immunoSEQ multiplex PCR, while the TCRdb copy is restricted to in-frame clones and leaves out a portion. The table includes 100,000 to 150,000 clones, roughly 80% detected once. The sequencing sample was made of PBMCs. The sequence was collected from a middle-aged woman in good health and CMV-seropositive. The chain combines TRBV5-1 with TRBJ2-7; no definite D call. CDR3 nucleotide sequence: TGCGCCAGCAGCTTGTTTCCCGCTACTGACTACGAGCAGTACTTC. This codes for CASSLFPATDYEQYF.